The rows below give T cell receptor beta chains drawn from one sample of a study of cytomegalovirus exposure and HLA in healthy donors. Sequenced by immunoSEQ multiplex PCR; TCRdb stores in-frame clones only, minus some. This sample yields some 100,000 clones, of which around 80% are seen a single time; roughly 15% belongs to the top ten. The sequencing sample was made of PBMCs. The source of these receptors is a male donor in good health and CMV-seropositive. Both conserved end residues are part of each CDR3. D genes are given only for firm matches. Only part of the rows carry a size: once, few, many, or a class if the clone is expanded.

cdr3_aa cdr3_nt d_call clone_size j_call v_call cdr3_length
CASSDKRVGYGYTF TGTGCCAGCAGTGACAAACGAGTCGGGTATGGCTACACCTTC . . TRBJ1-2 TRBV2 14
CAISGTSGGAYEQYF TGTGCCATCAGTGGGACTAGCGGGGGGGCCTACGAGCAGTACTTC TRBD2 . TRBJ2-7 TRBV10-3 15
CASSIGGAGNTIYF TGTGCCAGCAGCATAGGGGGTGCCGGAAACACCATATATTTT . few TRBJ1-3 TRBV6-5 14
CASSSWTSGAYTDTQYF TGTGCCAGCAGCTCCTGGACTAGCGGGGCTTACACAGATACGCAGTATTTT TRBD2 . TRBJ2-3 TRBV11-3 17
CASSPGQGVWYF TGTGCCAGCAGCCCGGGACAGGGGGTTTGGTACTTC TRBD1 . TRBJ2-4 TRBV5-5 12
CASSNPTGGFQPQHF TGCGCCAGCAGCAACCCGACAGGGGGCTTTCAGCCCCAGCATTTT TRBD1 . TRBJ1-5 TRBV10-1 15
CASSSPPGINTEAFF TGTGCCAGCAGCTCTCCCCCGGGGATTAACACTGAAGCTTTCTTT . . TRBJ1-1 TRBV7-6 15
CASSEEGVGTGELFF TGTGCCAGCAGTGAAGAGGGGGTCGGCACCGGGGAGCTGTTTTTT . . TRBJ2-2 TRBV2 15
CASSQGRGVSYEQYF TGCGCCAGCAGCCAAGGGCGGGGGGTATCCTACGAGCAGTACTTC TRBD2 . TRBJ2-7 TRBV4-1 15
CAWSVPGGFDIPLQREKLFF TGTGCCTGGAGTGTACCAGGGGGCTTTGACATTCCCCTACAAAGAGAAAAACTGTTTTTT TRBD1 once TRBJ1-4 TRBV30 20
CASSQVRGSPLHF TGCGCCAGCAGCCAAGTCAGGGGATCACCCCTCCACTTT . . TRBJ1-6 TRBV4-3 13
CASSVEWSLAGNTIYF TGTGCCAGCAGCGTAGAGTGGTCTTTAGCTGGAAACACCATATATTTT . . TRBJ1-3 TRBV9 16
CASSPAQGVFTEAFF TGTGCCAGCAGCCCCGCCCAGGGGGTGTTCACTGAAGCTTTCTTT TRBD1 . TRBJ1-1 TRBV7-6 15
CASSTDSSTNEKLFF TGTGCCAGCAGCACCGACAGCTCAACTAATGAAAAACTGTTTTTT . . TRBJ1-4 TRBV6-5 15
CASSGGAVTYNEQFF TGTGCCAGCAGCGGCGGCGCCGTAACCTACAATGAGCAGTTCTTC . . TRBJ2-1 TRBV28 15
CSVRSSYEQYF TGCAGCGTCCGGAGCTCCTACGAGCAGTACTTC . . TRBJ2-7 TRBV29-1 11
CASSSDRREQYF TGTGCCAGTAGCTCAGACCGGCGGGAGCAGTACTTC . . TRBJ2-7 TRBV19 12
CASRQDREDGYTF TGTGCCAGCAGGCAGGACAGGGAGGATGGCTACACCTTC TRBD1 . TRBJ1-2 TRBV6-1 13
CSVEIGGFDIQYF TGCAGCGTTGAGATTGGGGGCTTTGACATTCAGTACTTC . . TRBJ2-4 TRBV29-1 13
CSVSSGNTIYF TGCAGCGTCTCCTCTGGAAACACCATATATTTT . . TRBJ1-3 TRBV29-1 11
CATSRGTVSGANVLTF TGTGCCACCAGCAGAGGTACGGTCTCTGGGGCCAACGTCCTGACTTTC . . TRBJ2-6 TRBV15 16
CASRYRGAGDGGYTF TGCGCCAGCAGATACAGGGGGGCAGGAGATGGTGGCTACACCTTC TRBD1 . TRBJ1-2 TRBV10-1 15
CASTQFPGVGDTQYF TGTGCCAGCACCCAATTCCCCGGGGTTGGGGATACGCAGTATTTT . . TRBJ2-3 TRBV7-2 15